This T cell receptor beta chain stems from a study of cytotoxic CD8 clonotypes in ibrutinib-treated CLL. This CDR3 is 15 amino acids long. Germline CDR1 and CDR2: MNHEY and SMNVEV (reference sequence). Trimming at V came to 4 bases and at J to 6 bases, leaving 6 bases not matched to a gene. Study results and limitations: Baseline levels were approached again at progression, after clonality had risen at ibrutinib response.

Target depth was 1 in 200,000 to 1 in 1 million T cells, about 10x per clonotype. TCRdb keeps only in-frame clones here, not all; method: immunoSEQ multiplex PCR. The sample yields roughly 51,000 clones, 53% seen once. The sample holds a few counts of this clone. Its antigen is not identified. The rearrangement links TRBV27 to TRBJ1-2; 12 nucleotides agree with TRBD1. The sequenced sample was PBMCs, obtained after 12 months of ibrutinib treatment. This sequence originates from a human donor with chronic lymphocytic leukemia. CDR3 protein: CASSSRDRGPNGYTF. The CDR3 bases are TGTGCCAGCAGTTCCCGGGACAGGGGGCCCAATGGCTACACCTTC.